Sequencing of this T cell receptor beta chain was carried out in a study of T cell changes during pregnancy in multiple sclerosis. TCRdb's table, derived via immunoSEQ multiplex PCR, lists solely in-frame clones and lacks some. Of approximately 60,000 clones listed, approximately 92% were seen once; the top ten hold roughly 2.6%. Germline V lookup: CDR1 SGHTA, CDR2 FQGNSA. This CDR3 region has 13 residues. The J segment lost 0 bases and the V segment lost 8 bases, leaving 0 bases of the junction unmatched. Specimen: peripheral blood, collected in the second trimester of pregnancy. The V and J genes are TRBV7-2 and TRBJ2-1; 8 bases map to TRBD2. The TCR originated in a female donor in good health, enrolled as a control in a pregnancy study. CDR3 sequence (DNA): TGTGCCAGCGGGACTAGCTCCTACAATGAGCAGTTCTTC. Its protein product is CASGTSSYNEQFF.